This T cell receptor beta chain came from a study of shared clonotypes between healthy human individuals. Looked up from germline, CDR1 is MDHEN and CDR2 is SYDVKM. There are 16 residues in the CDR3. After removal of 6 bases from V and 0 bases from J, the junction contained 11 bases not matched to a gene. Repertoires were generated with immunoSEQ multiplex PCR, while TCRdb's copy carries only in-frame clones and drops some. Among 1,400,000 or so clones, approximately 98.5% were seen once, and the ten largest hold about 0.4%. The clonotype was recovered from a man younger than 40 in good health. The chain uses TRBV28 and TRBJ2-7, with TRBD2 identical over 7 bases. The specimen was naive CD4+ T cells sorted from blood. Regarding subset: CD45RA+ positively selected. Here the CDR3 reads CASRIESGMSSYEQYF. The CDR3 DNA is TGTGCCAGCAGAATCGAGAGCGGGATGAGCTCCTACGAGCAGTACTTC.